Detailed here is one T cell receptor (beta chain). The antigen remains unidentified. At one boundary the junction diverges from the germline segment, which might be a read error. The sample comes from a study of T cell repertoires in cytomegalovirus infection. Overall study: Both a matching HLA type and CMV infection were indicated by public TCR beta signatures. Broader study findings: HLA-C-restricted TCR beta clonotypes specific for CMV led the ex vivo response.

In TCRdb, the reads were re-called with MiXCR into one record per CDR3 protein. The data contain about 98,000 distinct CDR3 sequences, approximately 17% of them singletons. Germline values: CDR1 LGHNT, CDR2 FRNRAP. The CDR3 is made up of 12 amino acids. This receptor was taken from a human donor in good health (CMV status not recorded). Some clones in this sample may be carry-over from other donors' samples. The material sequenced was PBMCs. The chain couples TRBV12-5 to TRBJ1-4; TRBD1 matches 11 bases. CDR3 sequence: CASGLGTGGTTF. CDR3 coding DNA: TGTGCTAGTGGTTTGGGGACAGGGGGCACTACATTT.